The next 12 T cell receptor beta chains were all read from a single sample in a study of blood T cell repertoires in COVID-19. Profiling relied on immunoSEQ multiplex PCR, and the TCRdb table lists in-frame clones only, not all of them. Here the sample spans about 140,000 clones, 84% being singletons. What was sequenced was peripheral blood. All receptors come from a human donor in a cohort sampled during active COVID-19.

V usage is TRBV9 and J usage is TRBJ1-6; 9 bases map to TRBD1. The J segment lost 6 bases and the V segment lost 0 bases, leaving 1 base of the junction unmatched. Germline V gene data show CDR1 as SGDLS and CDR2 as YYNGEE. There are 15 residues in the CDR3. CDR3 amino acids: CASSVGGQGNSPLHF. For the CDR3, the DNA is TGTGCCAGCAGCGTAGGGGGACAGGGTAATTCACCCCTCCACTTT.

This clone came up once. The junction shows a germline mismatch at one end, possibly a read error. V usage is TRBV28 and J usage is TRBJ1-6, with D unclear. Germline loops: CDR1 MDHEN, CDR2 SYDVKM. The CDR3 length is 11 residues. Here the CDR3 reads CASSLGRQLRF. DNA for the CDR3: TGTGCCAGCAGTTTGGGCAGGCAGTTGAGATTT. Full variable domain (rest looked up from reference TRBV28 and TRBJ1-6): DVKVTQSSRYLVKRTGEKVFLECVQDMDHENMFWYRQDPGLGLRLIYFSYDVKMKEKGDIPEGYSVSREKKERFSLILESASTNQTSMYLCASSLGRQLRFGNGTRLTVT.

V and J are TRBV6-5 and TRBJ2-3; 8 bases match TRBD1. Trimming took 4 bases from V and 4 from J; bases not matched to a gene: 7. The CDR3 loop spans 15 amino acids. The germline CDR1 and CDR2 sequences are MNHEY and SVGAGI. The CDR3 region is CASSSRPGGADTQYF. CDR3 bases: TGTGCCAGCAGTTCTAGGCCAGGGGGCGCAGATACGCAGTATTTT.

The chain recombines TRBV6-5 with TRBJ2-7; TRBD2 agrees at 13 bases. The CDR3 has 15 residues. Germline V CDR1 and CDR2: MNHEY, SVGAGI. The ends lost 2 bases at V and 4 bases at J; junction bases unmatched: 2. The CDR3 DNA sequence: TGTGCCAGCAGTTACCGACTAGCGGGGGGTTACGAGCAGTACTTC. Translation: CASSYRLAGGYEQYF.

This clone turned up a few times. This sequence joins TRBV6-1 and TRBJ1-3; D perhaps matches TRBD1 (5 bases). Germline loops: CDR1 MNHNS, CDR2 SASEGT. This CDR3 is 17 amino acids long. The ends were cut back, 2 bases at V and 1 base at J, with 15 bases in the middle. CDR3 sequence reads: CASSERPGRVSGNTIYF. Here the CDR3 DNA reads TGTGCCAGCAGTGAACGTCCAGGGAGGGTATCTGGAAACACCATATATTTT.

The chain carries TRBV9 and TRBJ2-2; the match to TRBD2 covers 8 bases. CDR1 is SGDLS, CDR2 YYNGEE, per germline. The CDR3 has 19 amino acids. After removal of 3 bases from V and 2 bases from J, the junction contained 15 bases not matched to a gene. CDR3 protein: CASSAGQAGAITNTGELFF. The CDR3 DNA sequence: TGTGCCAGCAGCGCCGGTCAAGCGGGGGCCATCACCAACACCGGGGAGCTGTTTTTT.

This clone came up a few times. The CDR3 protein is CASSRDRGTYEQYF. The CDR3 DNA reads TGCGCCAGCAGTAGGGACAGGGGAACCTACGAGCAGTACTTC. This rearrangement joins TRBV5-1 to TRBJ2-7, with 10 bases identical to TRBD1. V trimming: 5 bases; J trimming: 2 bases; junction bases outside the gene matches: 4. This CDR3 is built from 14 residues. CDR1 is SGHRS, CDR2 YFSETQ, per germline. Using reference TRBV5-1 and TRBJ2-7 for the parts outside the CDR3, the full variable domain is KAGVTQTPRYLIKTRGQQVTLSCSPISGHRSVSWYQQTPGQGLQFLFEYFSETQRNKGNFPGRFSGRQFSNSRSEMNVSTLELGDSALYLCASSRDRGTYEQYFGPGTRLTVT.

V gene TRBV10-3 combines with J gene TRBJ2-7, with 8 bases lining up with TRBD1. The CDR3 is made up of 12 amino acids. CDR1 is ENHRY, CDR2 SYGVKD, per germline. Trimming cost V 11 bases and J 7 bases; bases outside gene matches: 10. The CDR3 region is CAGGQGLGEQYF. In DNA form, the CDR3 reads TGTGCCGGAGGACAGGGTTTAGGGGAGCAGTACTTC.

J is TRBJ1-5 and V is TRBV28; 8 positions agree with TRBD1. Germline V CDR1 and CDR2: MDHEN, SYDVKM. The CDR3 loop spans 18 amino acids. After removal of 7 bases from V and 1 base from J, the junction contained 15 bases not matched to a gene. CDR3 region: CASILSPGQVMSNQPQHF. The CDR3 DNA reads TGTGCCAGCATCTTATCCCCGGGACAGGTTATGAGCAATCAGCCCCAGCATTTT.

The chain combines TRBV28 with TRBJ1-4; TRBD1 is a possible D gene (6 bases). This CDR3 is 14 amino acids long. V lost 7 bases to trimming and J lost 7 bases, with 16 bases between them. Germline V CDR1 and CDR2: MDHEN, SYDVKM. The CDR3 coding sequence is TGTGCCAGCACTCGGACAGCGACGGGTGAAAAACTGTTTTTT. This translates into CASTRTATGEKLFF.

This clone was detected only once. The chain has TRBV19 and TRBJ2-7; 8 bases line up with TRBD1. The CDR3 sequence is 15 residues long. J was trimmed by 5 bases and V by 0 bases; bases with no gene match: 6. The V gene's germline CDR1 is LNHDA and CDR2 SQIVND (reference sequence). The CDR3 DNA reads as TGTGCCAGTAGTATAGACCGACAGGGGTTCAACGAGCAGTACTTC. Translation: CASSIDRQGFNEQYF.

In its sample, this clone was seen a few times. The genes are TRBV19 and TRBJ1-2; D may be TRBD1 (6 bases). V was cut by 6 bases and J by 2 bases, with 10 bases left in between. The CDR3 covers 13 residues. Per the germline V gene, CDR1 is LNHDA and CDR2 is SQIVND (reference sequence). CDR3 nucleotide sequence: TGTGCCAGTAGCCAACAGGGAAACTATGGCTACACCTTC. It is translated as CASSQQGNYGYTF.